Described below is a single T cell receptor beta chain sequence and its context. Its specificity is not known. The data stem from a study of T cell responses to AZD1222 COVID-19 vaccine. Using immunoSEQ multiplex PCR, the repertoire was profiled, and TCRdb retains in-frame clones only, with some absent. The sample consists of about 150,000 clones, roughly nine tenths of them appearing once. Study conclusions and caveats: Spike-specific TCR repertoires showed rising breadth and depth after two AZD1222 doses. Donor demographics were predominantly white British with a female majority; clonal diversity may be underestimated. It was only after the peak T cell response that any repertoires were sampled.

With V trimmed by 7 bases and J by 6 bases, 8 bases remained unmatched. The CDR3 runs to 13 residues. The V call is TRBV12-3 or TRBV12-4, the J call TRBJ1-1; 7 bases map to TRBD1. Sequences were derived from peripheral blood, sampled after recovery from COVID-19. This receptor was obtained from an adult who had recovered from COVID-19. CDR3: CASKIGQEAEAFF. In DNA, the CDR3 is TGTGCCAGCAAAATAGGACAGGAGGCTGAAGCTTTCTTT.